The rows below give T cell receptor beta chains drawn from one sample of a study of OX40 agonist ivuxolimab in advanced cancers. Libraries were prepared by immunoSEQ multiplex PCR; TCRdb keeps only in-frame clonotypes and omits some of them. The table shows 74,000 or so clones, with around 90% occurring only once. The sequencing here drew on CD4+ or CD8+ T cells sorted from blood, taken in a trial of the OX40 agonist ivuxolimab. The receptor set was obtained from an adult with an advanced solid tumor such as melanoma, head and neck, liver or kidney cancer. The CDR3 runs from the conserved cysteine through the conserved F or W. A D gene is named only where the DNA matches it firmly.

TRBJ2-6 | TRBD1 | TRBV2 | CASSRVAGQGAGGANVLTF
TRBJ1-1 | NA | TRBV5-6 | CASSLGLGRGGEAFF
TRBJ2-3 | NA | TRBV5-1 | CASSLGSQGMSDTQYF
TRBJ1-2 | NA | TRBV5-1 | CASSLASGFYGYTF
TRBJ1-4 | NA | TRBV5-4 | CASSSQGATNEKLFF
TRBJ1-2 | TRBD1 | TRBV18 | CASSPLGQGYYGYTF
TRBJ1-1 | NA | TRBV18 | CASSPTGYTEAFF
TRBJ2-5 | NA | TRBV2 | CASSERDAQYF
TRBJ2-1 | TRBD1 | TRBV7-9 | CASSKSGQGPYNEQFF
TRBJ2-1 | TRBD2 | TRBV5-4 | CASRPVVAGVLSEQFF
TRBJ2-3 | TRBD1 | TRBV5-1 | CASSPGTVTDTQYF
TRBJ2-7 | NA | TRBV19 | CASTLTGPPDSYEQYF
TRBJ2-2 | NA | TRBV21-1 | CASSKGRASATGELFF
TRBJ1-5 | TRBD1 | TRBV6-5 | CASSRDRGRNQPQHF
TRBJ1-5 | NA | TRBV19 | CASGIWVNQPQHF
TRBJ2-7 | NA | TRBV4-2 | CASSPNKWGGSNEQYF
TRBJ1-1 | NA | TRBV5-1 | CASSLAISGGGAFF
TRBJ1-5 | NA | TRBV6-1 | CASSEDLGNGNQPQHF
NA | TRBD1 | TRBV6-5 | CASSYRGQTYEQYF
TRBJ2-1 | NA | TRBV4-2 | CASSQDSTSSYNEQFF
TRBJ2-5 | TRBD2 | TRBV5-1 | CASSPSGGAETQYF
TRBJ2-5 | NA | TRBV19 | CASSRWDTQMYF
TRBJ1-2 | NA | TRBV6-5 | CASRPSTELYGYTF
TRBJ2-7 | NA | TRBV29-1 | CSVADGQYFEQYF
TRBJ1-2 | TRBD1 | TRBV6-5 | CASSSDRGGGYTF
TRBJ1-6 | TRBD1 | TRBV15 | CATSRTTLTGAGSPLHF
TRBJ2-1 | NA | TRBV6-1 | CASSPYEEQFF
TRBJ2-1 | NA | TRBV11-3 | CASSPSFGYNEQFF
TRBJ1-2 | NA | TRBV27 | CASSFYGDYGYTF
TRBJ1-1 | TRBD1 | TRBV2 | CASSVTGTGGTEAFF
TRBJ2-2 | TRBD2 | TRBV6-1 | CAGRLATTGELFF
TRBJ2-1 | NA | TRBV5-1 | CASSLVALNEQFF
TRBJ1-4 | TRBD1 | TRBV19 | CASSIDTGATNEKLFF
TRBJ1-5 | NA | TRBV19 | CASREVRLDQPQHF
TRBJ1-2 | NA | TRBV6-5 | CASSPPGSGYTF
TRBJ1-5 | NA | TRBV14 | CASSHPEGNQPQHF
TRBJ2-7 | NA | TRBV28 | CASSLNGGPKVYEQYF
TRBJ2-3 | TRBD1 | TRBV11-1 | CASSGTGVPDTQYF
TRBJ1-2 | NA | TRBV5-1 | CASSGNLYGYTF
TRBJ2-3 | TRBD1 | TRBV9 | CASSASTGPTDTQYF